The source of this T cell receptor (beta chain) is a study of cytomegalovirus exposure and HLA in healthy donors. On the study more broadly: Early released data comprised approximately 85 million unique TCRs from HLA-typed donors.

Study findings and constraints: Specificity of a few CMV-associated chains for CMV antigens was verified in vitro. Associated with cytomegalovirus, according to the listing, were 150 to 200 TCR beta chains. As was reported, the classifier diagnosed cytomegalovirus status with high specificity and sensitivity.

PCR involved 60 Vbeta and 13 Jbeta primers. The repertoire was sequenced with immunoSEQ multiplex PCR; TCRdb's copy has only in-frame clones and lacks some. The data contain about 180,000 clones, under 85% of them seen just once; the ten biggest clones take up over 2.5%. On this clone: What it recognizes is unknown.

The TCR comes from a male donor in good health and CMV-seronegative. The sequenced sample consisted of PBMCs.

CDR3 bases: TGTGCCAGCAGAACAGGGTTACTCACCGGGGAGCTGTTTTTT. Protein product: CASRTGLLTGELFF. J is TRBJ2-2 and V is TRBV6-5, with TRBD1 as a possible D gene (6 bases). V was cut by 6 bases and J by 4 bases, with 12 bases left in between. This CDR3 contains 14 residues. Per the germline V gene, CDR1 is MNHEY and CDR2 is SVGAGI.